A single sample gave rise to the 21 T cell receptor beta chains below, sequenced in a study of T cells in women clearing cervical HPV infection. Clones were read by immunoSEQ multiplex PCR, and TCRdb kept only the in-frame ones, dropping some. The table for this sample gives some 24,000 clones. What was sequenced was blood buffy coat. The receptors were sampled from a woman between 18 and 70 years old with a cervical HPV16 infection that either progressed to CIN3+ or cleared (not recorded which).

Of note for this clone: The read ends 3 residues shy of where the CDR3 ends; the end is completed using the germline J gene. The V and J genes are TRBV6-1 and TRBJ1-2; 9 bases are a match to TRBD1. The V gene end was trimmed by 1 base and the J gene end by 5 bases; junction bases not matched to a gene: 2. Germline V gene sequence: CDR1 MNHNS, CDR2 SASEGT. The CDR3 length is 14 residues. CDR3 sequence: CASSEGTGVYGYTF. The sequenced part of the CDR3 DNA is TGTGCCAGCAGTGAAGGGACAGGGGTATATGGC.

About this clone: With the read ending 3 residues before the CDR3 end, the germline J gene is used to fill in that end. This chain joins TRBV7-4 and TRBJ1-3; 9 bases agree with TRBD1. CDR3 size: 16 residues. Germline V CDR1 and CDR2: SGHVT, SQSDAQ. The J segment lost 4 bases and the V segment lost 4 bases, leaving 8 bases of the junction unmatched. The sequenced CDR3 bases are TGTGCCAGCAGCTCCAAACAGGGGGCGTTGGGAAACACC. It yields the protein CASSSKQGALGNT. The complete CDR3 sequence is CASSSKQGALGNTIYF.

As regards this clone: From the germline J gene comes the end of the CDR3, since the read stops 3 residues before it. The chain combines TRBV5-1 with TRBJ1-6, with D hard to call. There are 17 residues in the CDR3. V shed 0 bases and J shed 4 bases, with 14 bases lying between them. Germline V gene sequence: CDR1 SGHRS, CDR2 YFSETQ. CDR3 bases read: TGCGCCAGCAGCTTGGGGCCCCCGGGTCTTTATAATTCACCC. Its translation: CASSLGPPGLYNSP. The whole CDR3 sequence is CASSLGPPGLYNSPLHF.

Concerning this clone: The read halts 3 residues ahead of the CDR3 end, with the missing end drawn from the germline J gene. The J gene is TRBJ2-2, the V gene TRBV10-3; possible D gene TRBD1, 5 bases. Germline V CDR1 and CDR2: ENHRY, SYGVKD. The CDR3 loop spans 18 amino acids. CDR3 DNA (partial): TGTGCCATCAGTGAGCTTAGGTCTCAGGGAAGTGGGGCCAACGTG. This encodes CAISELRSQGSGANV. The entire CDR3 sequence reads CAISELRSQGSGANVLFF.

Concerning this clone itself: The DNA ends 3 residues before the CDR3 does, and the rest of the CDR3 is filled in from the germline J gene. V and J are TRBV20-1 and TRBJ2-7; 9 nucleotides agree with TRBD1. V was pared by 3 bases and J by 4 bases, with 10 bases of the junction left unmatched. There are 15 residues in the CDR3. CDR1 is DFQATT, CDR2 SNEGSKA, per germline (reference sequence). The CDR3 reads CSASSYRDRVYEQYF. The part of the CDR3 DNA that was read is TGCAGTGCTAGTTCCTACCGGGACAGGGTGTACGAG.

CDR3 in amino acids: CSVPRDSQETQYF. CDR3 DNA, as far as it was read: TGCAGTGTACCTCGGGACTCTCAAGAGACC. The J gene is TRBJ2-5, the V gene TRBV20-1; D may be TRBD2 (6 bases). The read halts 3 residues ahead of the CDR3 end, with the missing end drawn from the germline J gene. V gave up 7 bases and J gave up 2 bases, with 14 bases separating them. Germline V gene lookup returns CDR1 DFQATT and CDR2 SNEGSKA (reference sequence). This CDR3 region has 13 residues.

On this clone: The DNA ends 3 residues before the CDR3 does, and the rest of the CDR3 is filled in from the germline J gene. J is TRBJ2-1 and V is TRBV5-1; the D gene is possibly TRBD1 (5 bases). The V gene's germline CDR1 is SGHRS and CDR2 YFSETQ. V lost 1 base and J 0 bases, leaving 5 bases between the germline ends. This CDR3 contains 14 residues. The covered CDR3 bases are TGCGCCAGCAGCTTGCAGGGCTCCTACAATGAG. Encoded protein: CASSLQGSYNE. The full CDR3 protein is CASSLQGSYNEQFF.

In the case of this clone: The CDR3 is cut off 3 residues early in the read; its end comes from the germline J gene. The V call is TRBV7-9, the J call TRBJ1-2; 7 bases match TRBD1. Germline V gene sequence: CDR1 SEHNR, CDR2 FQNEAQ (reference sequence). This CDR3 comprises 15 residues. CDR3 protein: CASSPTGQGTDTYTF. CDR3 DNA (partial): TGTGCCAGCAGCCCGACAGGGCAGGGCACAGATACC.

As to this clone: The read finishes 3 residues shy of the CDR3 end, and the germline J gene is used to complete it. J is TRBJ2-3 and V is TRBV5-1; D possibly corresponds to TRBD2 (5 bases). Germline-derived CDR1 and CDR2 are SGHRS and YFSETQ. This CDR3 is built from 16 residues. V dropped 4 bases and J dropped 0 bases, with 15 bases sitting between them. This CDR3 reads CASSSGWTASTDTQYF. Partial CDR3 DNA: TGCGCCAGCAGCAGCGGTTGGACGGCTAGCACAGATACG.

CDR3 amino acids: CASSSLGHPNNSPLHF. The part of the CDR3 DNA that was read is TGTGCCAGCAGTTCCCTTGGGCACCCAAATAATTCACCC. The rearrangement joins TRBV2 to TRBJ1-6, with unresolved D. The CDR3 goes on 3 residues after the read ends, and that part is filled in from the germline J gene. The CDR3 is made up of 16 amino acids. Germline CDR1 SNHLY, CDR2 FYNNEI. Deletions cut 5 bases from V and 5 bases from J, with 16 bases between.

The sequenced CDR3 bases are TGTGCCAGCACCTTCAGGGGCCAGTATGGC. Protein: CASTFRGQYG. The entire CDR3 is CASTFRGQYGYTF. The V and J genes are TRBV13 and TRBJ1-2; D may be TRBD1 (6 bases). The read terminates 3 residues ahead of where the CDR3 ends, so the germline J gene completes it. Germline lookup yields CDR1 PRHDT and CDR2 FYEKMQ (reference sequence). This CDR3 contains 13 residues. Trimming cost V 7 bases and J 5 bases, with 14 bases left between them.

As to this clone: The observed sequence ends 3 residues before the CDR3 terminus, with the missing tail filled in from the germline J gene. The chain uses TRBV20-1 and TRBJ2-7; D unclear. Germline CDR1 DFQATT, CDR2 SNEGSKA (reference sequence). V lost 3 bases, J lost 1 base, and 7 bases lay in between. This CDR3 is built from 12 residues. The covered CDR3 bases are TGCAGTGCTAGTCAAGCGTCCTACGAG. The encoded protein is CSASQASYE. The whole CDR3 reads CSASQASYEQYF.

With respect to this clone: The CDR3 end lies 3 residues beyond the end of the read and is filled in from the germline J gene. J is TRBJ2-2 and V is TRBV11-3, with TRBD1 as a possible D gene (5 bases). The CDR3 is 13 amino acids. CDR1 and CDR2 from the germline V gene are SGHNT and YENEEA. V was clipped by 2 bases and J by 8 bases, with 9 bases between them. CDR3 bases read: TGTGCCAGCAGCTTAACAGGTTCAGGGGAG. This encodes CASSLTGSGE. The CDR3 as a whole reads CASSLTGSGELFF. Filled out from reference TRBV11-3 and TRBJ2-2, the complete variable domain reads EAGVVQSPRYKIIEKKQPVAFWCNPISGHNTLYWYLQNLGQGPELLIRYENEEAVDDSQLPKDRFSAERLKGVDSTLKIQPAELGDSAVYLCASSLTGSGELFFGEGSRLTVL.

A note on this clone: The CDR3 end lies 3 residues beyond the end of the read and is filled in from the germline J gene. The chain joins TRBV7-2 to TRBJ2-1; D is ambiguous. Trimming stripped 5 bases from V and 4 bases from J, with 15 bases between. Germline V gene lookup returns CDR1 SGHTA and CDR2 FQGNSA. This CDR3 is built from 15 residues. The DNA read from the CDR3 is TGTGCCAGCAGCGTACGCGAGAAGCTTTACAATGAG. This codes for CASSVREKLYNE. Given in full, the CDR3 is CASSVREKLYNEQFF.

Concerning this clone itself: The CDR3 goes on 3 residues after the read ends, and that part is filled in from the germline J gene. The chain uses TRBV20-1 and TRBJ2-2; a possible D gene is TRBD1 (7 bases). The CDR3 has 14 residues. Germline-derived CDR1 and CDR2 are DFQATT and SNEGSKA (reference sequence). V was clipped by 0 bases and J by 8 bases, with 13 bases between them. The CDR3 sequence: CSARDPQGRGELFF. The CDR3 bases that were read are TGCAGTGCTAGAGACCCACAGGGGAGGGGGGAG.

A word on this clone: Read coverage stops 3 residues before the CDR3 terminus; the germline J gene supplies the remainder. The rearrangement joins TRBV2 to TRBJ2-1; 7 bases line up with TRBD1. J lost 6 bases, V lost 4 bases, and 3 bases had no gene match. Germline V gene sequence: CDR1 SNHLY, CDR2 FYNNEI. The CDR3 covers 13 residues. CDR3 in amino acids: CASSVGQSNEQFF. CDR3 bases read: TGTGCCAGCAGTGTGGGACAGTCCAATGAG.

A note on this clone: The read ends 3 residues before the CDR3 terminus; that terminus is restored from the germline J gene. The chain joins TRBV20-1 to TRBJ1-6, with D maybe TRBD1 (6 bases). V was cut by 4 bases and J by 9 bases, with 13 bases left in between. CDR1 is DFQATT, CDR2 SNEGSKA, per germline (reference sequence). This CDR3 is built from 13 residues. The CDR3 here is CSANRAQASPLHF. The sequenced part of the CDR3 DNA is TGCAGTGCTAACAGGGCCCAGGCTTCACCC.

With respect to this clone: The read comes to an end 3 residues before the CDR3 does, leaving the germline J gene to fill in the end. The chain employs TRBV7-7 and TRBJ1-5, with 8 bases lining up with TRBD1. CDR1 and CDR2 (germline): SSHAT, FNYEAQ (reference sequence). The V and J ends lost 9 bases and 7 bases, in that order; junction bases with no gene match: 23. The CDR3 runs to 18 residues. The DNA read from the CDR3 is TGTGCCAGGGAAAAGAACTTAATTTTACAGGGGGTGGAACAGCCC. Encoded protein: CAREKNLILQGVEQP. The CDR3 in its entirety is CAREKNLILQGVEQPQHF.

Comment on this clone: The read ends 3 residues shy of where the CDR3 ends; the end is completed using the germline J gene. The J gene is TRBJ1-2, the V gene TRBV19; the D gene is possibly TRBD1 (5 bases). The CDR3 has 16 residues. The germline CDR1 and CDR2 sequences are LNHDA and SQIVND (reference sequence). The CDR3 DNA, read in part, is TGTGCCAGTAGTATCTCAGGCGGGGGACCTGCTAGGGAC. Encoded protein: CASSISGGGPARD. The CDR3 in its entirety is CASSISGGGPARDYTF.

With respect to this clone: The read terminates 3 residues before the CDR3 end, so the remaining end is supplied by the germline J gene. This chain links TRBV30 with TRBJ2-1; 7 nucleotides agree with TRBD2. This CDR3 comprises 16 residues. With 1 base clipped from V and 7 bases from J, the junction kept 13 bases outside the gene matches. Germline V lookup: CDR1 GTSNPN, CDR2 SVGIG (reference sequence). Incomplete CDR3 DNA: TGTGCCTGGAGTGCACCCCCCAGCGGGACTCGGAATGAG. This encodes CAWSAPPSGTRNE. In full, the CDR3 reads CAWSAPPSGTRNEQFF.

As to this clone: The CDR3 end falls 3 residues outside the read, so it is completed with the germline J gene. The chain carries TRBV19 and TRBJ2-1; the match to TRBD2 covers 15 bases. Germline V gives CDR1 LNHDA, CDR2 SQIVND (reference sequence). Trimming at V came to 6 bases and at J to 7 bases, leaving 4 bases not matched to a gene. CDR3 length equals 15 residues. The CDR3 region is CASSDGTSGRNEQFF. The CDR3 bases that were read are TGTGCCAGTAGCGACGGGACTAGCGGGAGGAATGAG. Full variable domain (rest looked up from reference TRBV19 and TRBJ2-1): DGGITQSPKYLFRKEGQNVTLSCEQNLNHDAMYWYRQDPGQGLRLIYYSQIVNDFQKGDIAEGYSVSREKKESFPLTVTSAQKNPTAFYLCASSDGTSGRNEQFFGPGTRLTVL.